The clone carrying this T cell receptor (beta chain) was counted ten times or more. Its antigen is unidentified. The cDNA was synthesized by 5'RACE incorporating 10-nucleotide random UMIs. TCRdb ran MiXCR on the 5' RACE reads and lists one entry per CDR3 protein. The data hold about 41,000 distinct CDR3 sequences, with 2% to 3% observed a single time. This specimen comes from a study of neurological immune-mediated disorders. Looked up from germline, CDR1 is DFQATT and CDR2 is SNEGSKA (reference sequence). V shed 3 bases and J 2 bases; nucleotides not matched to a gene: 6. The CDR3 sequence is 15 residues long. Whole-study results and caveats: HTLV-1-associated myelopathy showed the most TCR clonal expansion; multiple sclerosis the least, below healthy controls. According to phylogenetic grouping, one related-CDR3 cluster, a possible signature, contained the repertoires of 18 of 34 multiple sclerosis patients.

The chain uses TRBV20-1 and TRBJ2-3; 9 positions match TRBD2. Sequenced material: PBMCs. This sequence originates from a man younger than 40 with multiple sclerosis. CDR3 sequence: CSARASGTYTDTQYF. The CDR3 DNA sequence: TGCAGTGCTAGGGCTAGCGGGACCTACACAGATACGCAGTATTTT.